This TCR beta chain is from a study of blood T cell repertoires in COVID-19. For the study at large: From T cells, B-cell-depleted T cells, or PBMCs came the material, which was cDNA or gDNA.

The repertoire was sequenced with immunoSEQ multiplex PCR; TCRdb's copy has only in-frame clones and lacks some. The sample includes fewer than 150,000 clones, roughly four fifths seen only once; the top ten take around 2.5%. Material: peripheral blood. This TCR was recovered from a man aged 50 or older with acute or convalescent COVID-19.

The CDR3 region has the DNA TGTGCCAGCAGCCTACGGGGTAGCGGAGATACGCAGTATTTT. This codes for CASSLRGSGDTQYF. This sequence joins TRBV13 and TRBJ2-3, with TRBD2 as a possible D gene (6 bases). The V end was cut by 5 bases, the J end by 5 bases, with 14 bases between. Germline assignment: CDR1 PRHDT and CDR2 FYEKMQ (reference sequence). The CDR3 runs 14 residues.